The clone carrying this TCR beta chain was found many times. Its antigen is still unknown. CVID meant reduced serum IgG, IgA and/or IgM plus specific antibody deficiency. Of CVID subjects, about 14 were female and over 25 male, mean age roughly 40. TCRdb's copy holds only in-frame clones and misses some; the assay was immunoSEQ multiplex PCR. In total the sample includes approximately 18,000 clones, none of them seen once. The sample originates from a study of T cell clonality in common variable immunodeficiency. Findings and limits, study-wide: Compared with controls, CVID subjects had fewer shared TCRbeta clones. In common variable immunodeficiency, TCR beta chains reportedly carried fewer deletions and N-nucleotide insertions.

This sequence originates from a human donor with common variable immunodeficiency. The sample comprised peripheral blood mononuclear cells.

The sequenced CDR3 bases are TGTGCCAGCTCACCCTCTCTGTACCAAGAGACC. It is translated as CASSPSLYQET. The whole CDR3 sequence reads CASSPSLYQETQYF. The chain links TRBV18 to TRBJ2-5; D call uncertain. The read stops 3 residues short of the end of the CDR3; the missing end is completed from the germline J gene. The V gene's germline CDR1 is KGHSH and CDR2 LQKENI. The CDR3 consists of 14 residues. The V end was cut by 3 bases, the J end by 0 bases, with 8 bases between.